Here is one T cell receptor (beta chain) with its context. Antigen: not known. An end of the junction does not agree with germline; a read error may underlie this. This entry is derived from a study of read filtering for tumor transcriptome and immune sequencing. Study at large: IR-seq gave about 3.5 to 11 million TCR reads per sample; RNA-seq gave roughly 80 to 1,300. Study-level findings and limits: This fraction held mixed bone marrow immune cells after CD138-negative sorting.

This library used around 0.4 ug RNA and molecular barcoded adaptors spanning alpha/delta and beta/gamma chains. Each CDR3 protein gets one entry after TCRdb re-called the reads with MiXCR. This repertoire shows 90,000 to 95,000 distinct CDR3 sequences, roughly 21% found once; its top ten account for about 10%. The CDR3 length is 13 residues. Per germline, CDR1 MGHRA and CDR2 YSYEKL. The receptor was derived from a donor aged 40 or older with multiple myeloma. This chain joins TRBV4-1 and TRBJ1-1; D not certain. Sequenced sample: a population of CD138-negative cells sorted from bone marrow. CDR3 coding DNA: TGCGCCAGCAGCCAACCTTGGCGCATTGAAGCTTCCTTT. Translation: CASSQPWRIEASF.